These T cell receptor beta chains were read from a single sample in a study of T-cell reconstitution after alpha-beta-depleted transplantation in children. TCRdb reprocessed the PCR reads via MiXCR and lists one record per CDR3 protein. The table includes around 300,000 distinct CDR3 sequences, roughly 10% detected once. The sequences come from peripheral blood, collected 180 days after TCRalphabeta/CD19-depleted stem cell transplant. The source is a male patient aged 2 to 10 who had a stem cell transplant for chronic granulomatous disease, so the T cells may come from the graft donor. Each CDR3 is given with its conserved first and last residue. The D gene is left open where the match is weak. Size is stated for part of the rows, as once, few or many counts, or as a class when the clone is expanded.

D gene: .
clone size: .
J gene: TRBJ2-2
V gene: TRBV30
CDR3 DNA: TGTGCCTGGAGTTGGACGGCGAACACCGGGGAGCTGTTTTTT
CDR3 protein: CAWSWTANTGELFF

D gene: TRBD2
clone size: many
J gene: TRBJ2-1
V gene: TRBV12-3/TRBV12-4
CDR3 DNA: TGTGCCAGCAGGAAGGGACTAGCGGGAGGGAACGGGTACAATGAGCAGTTCTTC
CDR3 protein: CASRKGLAGGNGYNEQFF

D gene: TRBD2
clone size: many
J gene: TRBJ2-7
V gene: TRBV28
CDR3 DNA: TGTGCCAGCAGCCAAGTCAGGGGGGTGTTGCTAGCGGGAGTAGCAACCTACGAGCAGTACTTC
CDR3 protein: CASSQVRGVLLAGVATYEQYF

D gene: .
clone size: many
J gene: TRBJ1-1
V gene: TRBV29-1
CDR3 DNA: TGCAGCGTTAACCCTACAGGGTCTCGAGCTTTCTTT
CDR3 protein: CSVNPTGSRAFF

D gene: .
clone size: many
J gene: TRBJ1-6
V gene: TRBV10-2
CDR3 DNA: TGCGCCAGCAGGGGTTATTCACCCCTCCACTTT
CDR3 protein: CASRGYSPLHF

D gene: .
clone size: many
J gene: TRBJ2-1
V gene: TRBV20-1
CDR3 DNA: TGCAGTGCGCATCGGGACGGAGCCAACAATGAGCAGTTCTTC
CDR3 protein: CSAHRDGANNEQFF

D gene: .
clone size: .
J gene: TRBJ1-1
V gene: TRBV28
CDR3 DNA: TGTGCCAGCAGTTTACCCGGACCGGGGGCTCGGGACACTGAAGCTTTCTTT
CDR3 protein: CASSLPGPGARDTEAFF

D gene: .
clone size: many
J gene: TRBJ2-3
V gene: TRBV10-3
CDR3 DNA: TGTGCCATCAAGACGGGGGGCACAGATACGCAGTATTTT
CDR3 protein: CAIKTGGTDTQYF

D gene: .
clone size: many
J gene: TRBJ2-5
V gene: TRBV6-1
CDR3 DNA: TGTGCCAGCAGGTCAGGAGTGGGAGAGACCCAGTACTTC
CDR3 protein: CASRSGVGETQYF

D gene: .
clone size: many
J gene: TRBJ2-1
V gene: TRBV10-3
CDR3 DNA: TGTGCCATCAAGGGGCGAATTGAGCAGTTCTTC
CDR3 protein: CAIKGRIEQFF

D gene: TRBD2
clone size: many
J gene: TRBJ2-1
V gene: TRBV6-1
CDR3 DNA: TGTGCCATCACCCAGAGCGGGAACTACAATGAGCAGTTCTTC
CDR3 protein: CAITQSGNYNEQFF

D gene: TRBD2
clone size: many
J gene: TRBJ2-7
V gene: TRBV7-2
CDR3 DNA: TGTGCCAGCAGCTTTCTAGCGGCCTACGAGCAGTACTTC
CDR3 protein: CASSFLAAYEQYF

D gene: TRBD1
clone size: many
J gene: TRBJ2-3
V gene: TRBV20-1
CDR3 DNA: TGCAGTGCCTCGAAGACAGGGCCAGGGGCAGATACGCAGTATTTT
CDR3 protein: CSASKTGPGADTQYF

D gene: TRBD2
clone size: few
J gene: TRBJ2-2
V gene: TRBV7-9
CDR3 DNA: TGTGCCAGCACCCCCGGGAGGGCAACCTGGGAGCTGTTTTTT
CDR3 protein: CASTPGRATWELFF

D gene: .
clone size: .
J gene: TRBJ2-2
V gene: TRBV30
CDR3 DNA: TGTGCCTGGTCGCAAGGGGGAACCGGGGAGCTGTTTTTT
CDR3 protein: CAWSQGGTGELFF

D gene: .
clone size: many
J gene: TRBJ1-1
V gene: TRBV29-1
CDR3 DNA: TGCAGCGTTTTGACAGTTGAAGCTTTCTTT
CDR3 protein: CSVLTVEAFF

D gene: TRBD1
clone size: many
J gene: TRBJ2-1
V gene: TRBV27
CDR3 DNA: TGTGCCAGCAGCTGGACAGGGGGCCCCTCGGACAATGAGCAGTTCTTC
CDR3 protein: CASSWTGGPSDNEQFF

D gene: TRBD2
clone size: .
J gene: TRBJ2-1
V gene: TRBV9
CDR3 DNA: TGTGCCAGCAGCGCCCCCCCCCTAGCGGGAGTTTACTACAATGAGCAGTTCTTC
CDR3 protein: CASSAPPLAGVYYNEQFF

D gene: TRBD2
clone size: many
J gene: TRBJ2-3
V gene: TRBV20-1
CDR3 DNA: TGCAGCCCTGGGTGGGAGGGAGGTGATACGCAGTATTTT
CDR3 protein: CSPGWEGGDTQYF

D gene: TRBD2
clone size: .
J gene: TRBJ2-7
V gene: TRBV19
CDR3 DNA: TGTGCCAGTAGTAGGGGACTAGCGGCCTACGAGCAGTACTTC
CDR3 protein: CASSRGLAAYEQYF

D gene: TRBD2
clone size: .
J gene: TRBJ2-3
V gene: TRBV9
CDR3 DNA: TGTGCCAGCAGCGTTAGCGGGGCCTCAGATACGCAGTATTTT
CDR3 protein: CASSVSGASDTQYF

D gene: .
clone size: many
J gene: TRBJ1-6
V gene: TRBV23-1
CDR3 DNA: TGCGCCAGCACTGGGAGCTCCTATAATTCACCCCTCCACTTT
CDR3 protein: CASTGSSYNSPLHF

D gene: .
clone size: few
J gene: TRBJ2-5
V gene: TRBV7-9
CDR3 DNA: TGTGCCAGCAGCTTCGGACGGAGCGCCCAAGAGACCCAGTACTTC
CDR3 protein: CASSFGRSAQETQYF

D gene: .
clone size: many
J gene: TRBJ1-1
V gene: TRBV7-9
CDR3 DNA: TGTGCCAGCAGCTTTGGCAGGGAGAACACTGAAGCTTTCTTT
CDR3 protein: CASSFGRENTEAFF

D gene: TRBD2
clone size: many
J gene: TRBJ2-7
V gene: TRBV6-5
CDR3 DNA: TGTGCCACCAAAGGGGGACTAGCGGGAGTCGAGCAGTACTTC
CDR3 protein: CATKGGLAGVEQYF

D gene: TRBD2
clone size: many
J gene: TRBJ2-1
V gene: TRBV5-1
CDR3 DNA: TGCGCCAGCAGCTTGGTTGCGGGACTAGCGGCTAATAGCTCCTACAATGAGCAGTTCTTC
CDR3 protein: CASSLVAGLAANSSYNEQFF

D gene: TRBD2
clone size: many
J gene: TRBJ2-5
V gene: TRBV12-3/TRBV12-4
CDR3 DNA: TGTGCCAGCACCCCGGGACTAGCGGTACAAGAGACCCAGTACTTC
CDR3 protein: CASTPGLAVQETQYF

D gene: .
clone size: .
J gene: TRBJ2-1
V gene: TRBV28
CDR3 DNA: TGTGCCAGCAGTTTATCTGTTGTGGGACGGACCTACAATGAGCAGTTCTTC
CDR3 protein: CASSLSVVGRTYNEQFF

D gene: TRBD1
clone size: many
J gene: TRBJ2-5
V gene: TRBV6-1
CDR3 DNA: TGTGCCAGCAGCCAGGGACAGGCCACAGCCCAGTACTTC
CDR3 protein: CASSQGQATAQYF

D gene: .
clone size: many
J gene: TRBJ2-7
V gene: TRBV6-2/TRBV6-3
CDR3 DNA: TGTGCCAGCAGAAACAGGGCGAGTCGGCAGTACTTC
CDR3 protein: CASRNRASRQYF

D gene: .
clone size: many
J gene: TRBJ1-2
V gene: TRBV12-3/TRBV12-4
CDR3 DNA: TGTGCCAGCAGGCAGGGCTATGGCTACACCTTC
CDR3 protein: CASRQGYGYTF

D gene: .
clone size: many
J gene: TRBJ2-4
V gene: TRBV20-1
CDR3 DNA: TGCAGTGCATCAGACTATCTAGCCAAAAACATTCAGTACTTC
CDR3 protein: CSASDYLAKNIQYF

D gene: .
clone size: many
J gene: TRBJ2-5
V gene: TRBV7-2
CDR3 DNA: TGTGCCAGCAGCTCATGGGGACTGGCAAAAGAGACCCAGTACTTC
CDR3 protein: CASSSWGLAKETQYF

D gene: .
clone size: many
J gene: TRBJ1-1
V gene: TRBV12-3/TRBV12-4
CDR3 DNA: TGTGCCAGCAGTTTGATTTCGGGGACTGAAGCTTTCTTT
CDR3 protein: CASSLISGTEAFF

D gene: TRBD2
clone size: many
J gene: TRBJ2-1
V gene: TRBV7-2
CDR3 DNA: TGTGCCAGCAGCTCTAGCGGGGGCCGTTACAATGAGCAGTTCTTC
CDR3 protein: CASSSSGGRYNEQFF

D gene: .
clone size: many
J gene: TRBJ1-2
V gene: TRBV21-1
CDR3 DNA: TGTGCCAGCAGCATGATACAGCACTATGGCTACACCTTC
CDR3 protein: CASSMIQHYGYTF

D gene: TRBD1
clone size: many
J gene: TRBJ2-6
V gene: TRBV18
CDR3 DNA: TGTGCCAGCTCGGCCGACAGGGCCGGGGCCAACGTCCTGACTTTC
CDR3 protein: CASSADRAGANVLTF

D gene: TRBD1
clone size: many
J gene: TRBJ2-7
V gene: TRBV20-1
CDR3 DNA: TGCAGTGCTAATCCAGGGGGCAGGTACGAGCAGTACTTC
CDR3 protein: CSANPGGRYEQYF

D gene: TRBD1
clone size: many
J gene: TRBJ1-1
V gene: TRBV20-1
CDR3 DNA: TGCAGTGCAACGACAGGGGTCGACACTGAAGCTTTCTTT
CDR3 protein: CSATTGVDTEAFF

D gene: .
clone size: many
J gene: TRBJ2-5
V gene: TRBV20-1
CDR3 DNA: TGCAGTGCTAGTTCCCGGTACCAAGAGACCCAGTACTTC
CDR3 protein: CSASSRYQETQYF

D gene: TRBD2
clone size: many
J gene: TRBJ2-3
V gene: TRBV5-1
CDR3 DNA: TGCGCCAGCAGCTTGGTGCTAGCGGGAGCGACAGATACGCAGTATTTT
CDR3 protein: CASSLVLAGATDTQYF